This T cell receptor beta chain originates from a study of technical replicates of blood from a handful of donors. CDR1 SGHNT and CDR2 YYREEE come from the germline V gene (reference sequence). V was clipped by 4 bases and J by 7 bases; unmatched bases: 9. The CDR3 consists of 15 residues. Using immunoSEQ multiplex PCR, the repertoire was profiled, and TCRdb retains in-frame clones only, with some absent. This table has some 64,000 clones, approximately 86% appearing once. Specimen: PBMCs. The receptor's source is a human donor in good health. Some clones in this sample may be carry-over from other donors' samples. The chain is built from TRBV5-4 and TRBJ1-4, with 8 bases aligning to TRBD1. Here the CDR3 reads CASSRNRGTGEKLFF. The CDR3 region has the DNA TGTGCCAGCAGCAGAAACAGGGGGACAGGTGAAAAACTGTTTTTT.